Below, 6 T cell receptor beta chains from the same sample are listed, as sequenced in a study of a mutant IDH1 vaccine in newly diagnosed glioma. The data were produced by immunoSEQ multiplex PCR, yet TCRdb's version contains in-frame clones alone and is incomplete. The repertoire has tens of thousands of clones, 82% of them found once; the top ten carry approximately 19%. The time point: week 47, end of study. One vaccine dose held 300 ug of mutant IDH1 20-mer peptide and came with topical imiquimod. For these TCRs, the target antigens are not known. This specimen consisted of PBMCs, obtained from a glioma patient whose treatment included an IDH1 peptide vaccine. All receptors come from a man between 18 and 35 years old with glioma. Some clones in this sample may be carry-over from other donors' samples.

This clone was seen once. The V gene is TRBV29-1, the J gene TRBJ2-5; 7 nucleotides match TRBD1. CDR1 is SQVTM, CDR2 ANQGSEA, per germline. V lost 5 bases to trimming and J lost 4 bases; unmatched junction nucleotides: 10. This CDR3 is 14 amino acids long. CDR3 in amino acids: CSVSGGDFRETQYF. In DNA form, the CDR3 reads TGCAGCGTTTCAGGGGGAGATTTCCGAGAGACCCAGTACTTC.

The chain recombines TRBV5-6 with TRBJ1-1, with TRBD1 identical over 8 bases. Germline V CDR1 and CDR2: SGHDT, YYEEEE. The V and J ends lost 4 bases and 0 bases, in that order; junction bases with no gene match: 5. This CDR3 has 15 amino acids. The CDR3 protein is CASSGDRRLNTEAFF. The CDR3 region has the DNA TGTGCCAGCAGCGGGGACAGGCGGTTGAACACTGAAGCTTTCTTT.

V and J are TRBV7-2 and TRBJ1-2; D is uncertain. CDR1 is SGHTA, CDR2 FQGNSA, per germline. The germline V and J ends were trimmed by 6 bases and 8 bases, with 13 bases remaining between them. The CDR3 has 12 amino acids. The CDR3 region is CASSSIPRGYTF. The CDR3 coding sequence is TGTGCCAGCAGTTCGATTCCGAGGGGCTACACCTTC.

The chain has TRBV27 and TRBJ2-1; D is possibly TRBD2 (6 bases). The CDR3 totals 16 residues. Trimming left V 4 bases short and J 0 bases short, with 13 bases between. Per the germline V gene, CDR1 is MNHEY and CDR2 is SMNVEV (reference sequence). CDR3 nucleotides: TGTGCCAGCAGTTCGCCGGGGACTGTCTCCTACAATGAGCAGTTCTTC. It is translated as CASSSPGTVSYNEQFF.

The chain uses TRBV15 and TRBJ2-7; unclear D gene. Trimming pared 0 bases from V and 2 bases from J, leaving 8 bases between. The germline gives CDR1 LNHNV, CDR2 YYDKDF (reference sequence). This CDR3 has 14 amino acids. CDR3 nucleotide sequence: TGTGCCACCAGCAGAGAGAAGGGTACCTACGAGCAGTACTTC. It translates to CATSREKGTYEQYF.

The rearrangement joins TRBV5-1 to TRBJ2-7; D is ambiguous. The CDR3 is made up of 21 amino acids. The germline gives CDR1 SGHRS, CDR2 YFSETQ. Trimming shortened V by 0 bases and J by 1 base, and 29 bases separated the two germline ends. Written as DNA, the CDR3 is TGCGCCAGCAGCTTGGGGCAGGTTGGGTCCTCTACCCGTGTAAAATCCTACGAGCAGTACTTC. It yields the protein CASSLGQVGSSTRVKSYEQYF.